This TCR beta chain was profiled in a study of PD-L1 blockade in urothelial cancer. Study context: Male sex and bladder-origin urothelial cancer characterized about 85% of the 29 patients. When blood samples were assessed, the median T cell count was some 130,000.

Documented time point: pretreatment peripheral blood. The length of the CDR3 is 15 residues. Germline assignment: CDR1 MNHNS and CDR2 SASEGT. Trimming removed 5 bases from V and 0 bases from J; junction bases left unmatched: 6. The table came from immunoSEQ multiplex PCR; TCRdb's copy has only in-frame clones and leaves some out. The data contain about 50,000 clones, about 86% of them singletons. V is TRBV6-1 and J is TRBJ1-1, with 7 bases matching TRBD1. The starting material was PBMCs, obtained around atezolizumab (anti-PD-L1) treatment. This TCR derives from a man aged 65-85 years with urothelial cancer. CDR3 nucleotide sequence: TGTGCCAGCAGTTTAGAGGACAGGCTGAACACTGAAGCTTTCTTT. Its translation is CASSLEDRLNTEAFF.